The entry below describes one T cell receptor beta chain. Its antigen is unknown. The protocol was immunoSEQ multiplex PCR, while the TCRdb copy is restricted to in-frame clones and leaves out a portion. In the table there are approximately 120,000 clones, about nine tenths of which are singletons. Germline V gives CDR1 MRHNA, CDR2 SNTAGT. This CDR3 spans 16 amino acids. V shed 5 bases, J shed 2 bases, and the junction held 8 bases outside the gene matches. The data were taken from a study of T cell responses to AZD1222 COVID-19 vaccine. Across the study: Second doses that came at about 4 or about 12 weeks were put together.

Study-wide findings and caveats: The donor group comprised mostly white British people and more females; the analysis possibly underestimated clonal diversity.

The sequence was obtained from an adult in good health. The sample in question was peripheral blood, obtained on day 0 of AZD1222 vaccination. The V and J genes are TRBV6-4 and TRBJ2-3, with 9 bases lining up with TRBD2. Here the CDR3 DNA reads TGTGCCAGCAGTTCAGAAGCGGGAGGCCACACAGATACGCAGTATTTT. It codes for CASSSEAGGHTDTQYF.